The source of this TCR beta chain is a study of blood T cell repertoires in COVID-19. Study overall: The origin of the acute and convalescent COVID-19 samples was the United States, Italy and Spain.

Trimming stripped 3 bases from V and 6 bases from J, with 14 bases between. The CDR3 runs to 13 residues. CDR1 and CDR2 (germline): GTSNPN, SVGIG (reference sequence). Profiling relied on immunoSEQ multiplex PCR, and the TCRdb table lists in-frame clones only, not all of them. The data contain roughly 100,000 clones, around 90% of them singletons. The chain uses TRBV30 and TRBJ1-2; D is ambiguous. The receptor was isolated from a man aged 50-60 years with active or convalescent COVID-19. The sample was peripheral blood. CDR3 in amino acids: CAWRVRTGDGYTF. The CDR3 bases are TGTGCCTGGAGAGTCCGGACCGGGGATGGCTACACCTTC.